This T cell receptor beta chain stems from a study of CD8+ T cells in alopecia areata. The wider study: Severity among treated patients was scored by the percentage of scalp area affected. The study, taken as a whole, reports: With tofacitinib ongoing, many expanded lesional clones persisted in both scalp and blood. Among the 100 top clones, expanded CD8+ clones, like scalp clonality, were significantly decreased by tofacitinib.

Noted treatment: oral pan-JAK inhibitor, 5-10 mg twice daily. PBMCs were stained for CD3, CD4 and CD8, and CD4+ and CD8+ T cells were sorted. About this clone itself: Antigen unknown.

J was trimmed by 4 bases and V by 8 bases; bases with no gene match: 4. Germline CDR1 is MNHEY and CDR2 is SVGAGI. CDR3 length equals 14 residues. TCR sequencing used cDNA made by reverse transcription of extracted RNA. Sequencing was performed with immunoSEQ multiplex PCR; in TCRdb, only in-frame clones are kept and a portion is missing. The sample contains about 190,000 clones, 45% to 75% of which appear only once. The sequence came from a human donor with alopecia areata. The material was CD4+ T cells sorted from blood, obtained at week 4, from a patient treated with tofacitinib. The rearrangement uses TRBV6-5 and TRBJ2-2; 10 positions agree with TRBD2. Here the CDR3 reads CASATSGATGELFF. The CDR3 nucleotides are TGTGCCAGCGCTACTAGCGGGGCCACCGGGGAGCTGTTTTTT.